This T cell receptor beta chain was sequenced in a study of T cell changes during pregnancy in multiple sclerosis. Repertoires were generated with immunoSEQ multiplex PCR, while TCRdb's copy carries only in-frame clones and drops some. The data hold 90,000 to 95,000 clones, with around 93% observed a single time. This clone has only a few counts. The germline V and J ends were trimmed by 10 bases and 5 bases, with 15 bases remaining between them. The CDR3 totals 13 residues. Germline V lookup: CDR1 SNHLY, CDR2 FYNNEI. This specimen was peripheral blood, taken before pregnancy. The TCR comes from a female donor with multiple sclerosis, enrolled in a pregnancy study. The V gene is TRBV2, the J gene TRBJ1-5, with a weak D call TRBD1 (5 bases). The CDR3 DNA is TGTGCCAACTCCCCGGACAAGGATCAGCCCCAGCATTTT. This sequence encodes CANSPDKDQPQHF.